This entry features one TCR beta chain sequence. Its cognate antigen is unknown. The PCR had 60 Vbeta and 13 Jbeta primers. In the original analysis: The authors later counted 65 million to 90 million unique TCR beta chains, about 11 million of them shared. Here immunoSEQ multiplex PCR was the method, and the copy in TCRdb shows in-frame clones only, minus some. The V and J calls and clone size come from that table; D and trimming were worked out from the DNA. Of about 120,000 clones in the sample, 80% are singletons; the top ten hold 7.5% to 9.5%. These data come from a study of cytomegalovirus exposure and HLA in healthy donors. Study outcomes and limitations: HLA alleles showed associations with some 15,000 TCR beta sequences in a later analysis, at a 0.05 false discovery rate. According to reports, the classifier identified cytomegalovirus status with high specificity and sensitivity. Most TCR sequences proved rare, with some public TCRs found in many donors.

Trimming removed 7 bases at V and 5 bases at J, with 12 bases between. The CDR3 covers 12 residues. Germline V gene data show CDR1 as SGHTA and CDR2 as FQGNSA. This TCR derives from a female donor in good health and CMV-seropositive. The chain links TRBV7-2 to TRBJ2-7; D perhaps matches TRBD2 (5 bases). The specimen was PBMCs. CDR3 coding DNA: TGTGCCAGCACCCATCTGAGGGACGAGCAGTACTTC. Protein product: CASTHLRDEQYF.